These 6 T cell receptor beta chains came from one sample sequenced in a study of shared clonotypes between healthy human individuals. Sequencing used immunoSEQ multiplex PCR; TCRdb keeps in-frame clones, though not all of them. This sample has some 2 million clones, with about 95% found just once. The naive CD8 subset, CD45RO-negative cells positively selected for CCR7, excluded terminally differentiated effector memory CD45RA+ cells. The sequencing sample was made of naive CD8+ T cells sorted from blood. The origin of the receptors is a young man in good health.

CDR3 nucleotides: TGTGCCAGCAGCGAAGGCAGTTCCTCCTCCTACGAGCAGTACTTC. The encoded protein is CASSEGSSSSYEQYF. The chain couples TRBV9 to TRBJ2-7; D remains ambiguous. Germline CDR1 SGDLS, CDR2 YYNGEE. V dropped 3 bases and J dropped 0 bases, with 13 bases sitting between them. The length of the CDR3 is 15 residues.

The chain has TRBV27 and TRBJ2-3; D gene unclear. The CDR3 totals 14 residues. Germline values: CDR1 MNHEY, CDR2 SMNVEV (reference sequence). V lost 5 bases to trimming and J lost 2 bases, with 11 bases between them. The CDR3 sequence: CASSLEAPTDTQYF. CDR3 nucleotide sequence: TGTGCCAGCAGTCTTGAGGCCCCCACAGATACGCAGTATTTT.

J is TRBJ1-2 and V is TRBV5-8, with D unclear. This CDR3 region has 14 residues. V was trimmed by 0 bases and J by 5 bases, leaving 11 bases between them. CDR1 and CDR2 from the germline V gene are SGHTS and YDEGEE. The CDR3: CASSLASTSYGYTF. Written as DNA, the CDR3 is TGTGCCAGCAGCTTGGCTTCCACCTCTTATGGCTACACCTTC.

The chain couples TRBV4-1 to TRBJ2-3; weak D call: TRBD2 (6 bases). The CDR3 has 13 residues. V lost 8 bases and J lost 0, with 9 bases in between. Germline V gene lookup returns CDR1 MGHRA and CDR2 YSYEKL. CDR3 region: CASSGGSTDTQYF. CDR3 DNA sequence: TGCGCCAGCTCCGGAGGGAGCACAGATACGCAGTATTTT.

This clone was seen only once. The chain employs TRBV7-8 and TRBJ2-1; D might be TRBD2 (5 bases). The CDR3 has 13 amino acids. The germline CDR1 and CDR2 sequences are SGHVS and FQNEAQ. V dropped 0 bases and J dropped 7 bases, with 7 bases sitting between them. The CDR3 reads CASSLARDNEQFF. Written as DNA, the CDR3 is TGTGCCAGCAGCTTAGCCCGGGATAATGAGCAGTTCTTC.

The V and J genes are TRBV5-6 and TRBJ2-7, with 10 bases matching TRBD2. The CDR3 contains 15 residues. Germline lookup yields CDR1 SGHDT and CDR2 YYEEEE. Losses at the gene ends were 2 bases for V and 3 bases for J; bases not matched to a gene: 5. CDR3 in amino acids: CASSFGLAGDYEQYF. The CDR3 DNA is TGTGCCAGCAGCTTCGGCCTAGCGGGAGACTACGAGCAGTACTTC. The full variable domain, its missing parts supplied by reference TRBV5-6 and TRBJ2-7, is DAGVTQSPTHLIKTRGQQVTLRCSPKSGHDTVSWYQQALGQGPQFIFQYYEEEERQRGNFPDRFSGHQFPNYSSELNVNALLLGDSALYLCASSFGLAGDYEQYFGPGTRLTVT.